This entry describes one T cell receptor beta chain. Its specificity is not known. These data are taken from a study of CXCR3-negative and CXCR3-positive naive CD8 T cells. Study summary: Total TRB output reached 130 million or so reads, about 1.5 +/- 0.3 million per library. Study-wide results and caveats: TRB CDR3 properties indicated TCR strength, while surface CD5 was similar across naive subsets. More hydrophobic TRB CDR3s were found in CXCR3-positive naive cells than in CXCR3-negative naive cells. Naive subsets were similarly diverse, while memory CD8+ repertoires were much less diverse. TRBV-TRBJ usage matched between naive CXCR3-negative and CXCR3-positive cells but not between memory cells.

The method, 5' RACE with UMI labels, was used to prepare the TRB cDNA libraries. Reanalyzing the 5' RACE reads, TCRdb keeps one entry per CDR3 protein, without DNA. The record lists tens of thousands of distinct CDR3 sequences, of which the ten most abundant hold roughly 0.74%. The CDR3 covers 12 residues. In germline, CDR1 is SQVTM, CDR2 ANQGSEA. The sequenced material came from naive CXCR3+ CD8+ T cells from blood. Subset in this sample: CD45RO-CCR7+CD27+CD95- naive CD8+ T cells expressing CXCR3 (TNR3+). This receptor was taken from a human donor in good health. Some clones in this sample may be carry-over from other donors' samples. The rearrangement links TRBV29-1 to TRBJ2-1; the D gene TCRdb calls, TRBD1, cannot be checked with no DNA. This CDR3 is CSVEGVSGEQFF.